These 14 T cell receptor beta chains were all obtained from the same sample, sequenced in a study of identical twins. TCRdb recomputed calls from the 5' RACE reads with MiXCR, one row per CDR3 protein. The sample comprises around 510,000 distinct CDR3 sequences, approximately 14% of which are singletons, and about 0.94% rests with the top ten. The sample was also reused in another study, on yellow fever vaccine responses in identical twins.

The sequencing sample was made of CD4+ T cells sorted from blood. The origin of the receptors is a woman younger than 30 in good health.

This chain uses TRBV20-1 with TRBJ1-6; maybe TRBD1 (6 bases). The CDR3 is made up of 14 amino acids. The germline gives CDR1 DFQATT, CDR2 SNEGSKA (reference sequence). V was trimmed by 2 bases and J by 10 bases, leaving 15 bases between them. The CDR3 bases are TGCAGTGCTAGACCGGGACAAGGCAAGTCACCCCTCCACTTT. It encodes CSARPGQGKSPLHF.

This clonotype came up many times. Written as DNA, the CDR3 is TGCGCCAGCAGCTTGTGGTCGGGGGGTTACAATGAGCAGTTCTTC. Its translation is CASSLWSGGYNEQFF. The chain has TRBV5-1 and TRBJ2-1, with 7 bases identical to TRBD2. The CDR3 has 15 residues. CDR1 and CDR2 (germline): SGHRS, YFSETQ. Unmatched junction bases numbered 5, after V lost 1 base and J lost 4 bases.

This chain links TRBV10-3 with TRBJ2-5, with 10 bases lining up with TRBD2. This CDR3 is built from 14 residues. After removal of 10 bases from V and 5 bases from J, the junction contained 10 bases not matched to a gene. Germline V gives CDR1 ENHRY, CDR2 SYGVKD. Written as DNA, the CDR3 is TGTGCCACCCGAGCGGGGGGGCCCGACGAGACCCAGTACTTC. It is translated as CATRAGGPDETQYF.

This clonotype was observed a handful of times. The J gene is TRBJ2-7, the V gene TRBV20-1; D is ambiguous. CDR3 length equals 15 residues. V lost 5 bases, J lost 0 bases, and 17 bases lay in between. Germline assignment: CDR1 DFQATT and CDR2 SNEGSKA (reference sequence). The CDR3 here is CSALTTRTSSYEQYF. The CDR3 DNA is TGCAGTGCTCTTACGACGAGGACGAGCTCCTACGAGCAGTACTTC.

This clonotype was observed a handful of times. The gene calls are TRBV5-6 and TRBJ2-5, with TRBD2 matching 10 bases. Germline CDR1 is SGHDT and CDR2 is YYEEEE. V shed 1 base, J shed 4 bases, and the junction held 1 base outside the gene matches. The CDR3 extends over 14 amino acids. CDR3 sequence reads: CASSLSSGGETQYF. In DNA, the CDR3 is TGTGCCAGCAGCTTGTCTAGCGGGGGAGAGACCCAGTACTTC.

On this clonotype itself: No conserved phenylalanine or tryptophan ends this CDR3, so it is likely a read error. This rearrangement joins TRBV20-1 to TRBJ2-3; a weak D match, TRBD2 (7 bases). Trimming removed 3 bases from V and 4 bases from J, with 8 bases in between. This CDR3 contains 12 residues. CDR1 and CDR2 from the germline V gene are DFQATT and SNEGSKA (reference sequence). This chain's CDR3 is CSARRGPDTQYL. CDR3 nucleotides: TGCAGTGCTAGGCGGGGGCCAGATACGCAGTATTTA.

This sequence joins TRBV7-3 and TRBJ2-1; 7 bases are a match to TRBD2. Germline lookup yields CDR1 SGHTA and CDR2 FQGTGA. After removal of 6 bases from V and 6 bases from J, the junction contained 20 bases not matched to a gene. The CDR3 consists of 18 residues. CDR3 DNA sequence: TGTGCCAGCAGTTTAGGTCAAACTTGGTTTGGGGAGGGCAATGAGCAGTTCTTC. Its protein product is CASSLGQTWFGEGNEQFF.

There are a few counts of this clonotype. The V and J genes are TRBV18 and TRBJ2-4, with 14 positions matching TRBD2. This CDR3 is 16 amino acids long. Germline V gives CDR1 KGHSH, CDR2 LQKENI. With V trimmed by 0 bases and J by 6 bases, 1 base remained unmatched. The CDR3 reads CASSPPGTSGGNIQYF. CDR3 nucleotides: TGTGCCAGCTCACCACCCGGGACTAGCGGGGGAAACATTCAGTACTTC.

The chain couples TRBV29-1 to TRBJ2-3, with 7 bases that match TRBD2. Germline V gene lookup returns CDR1 SQVTM and CDR2 ANQGSEA. The ends lost 5 bases at V and 4 bases at J; junction bases unmatched: 9. The CDR3 has 14 amino acids. CDR3 loop: CSVSSGGRADTQYF. For the CDR3, the DNA is TGCAGCGTTAGCTCTGGCGGGAGAGCAGATACGCAGTATTTT.

V is TRBV20-1 and J is TRBJ2-5; tentatively, D is TRBD1 (6 bases). CDR1 and CDR2 (germline): DFQATT, SNEGSKA (reference sequence). Deletions cut 3 bases from V and 5 bases from J, with 16 bases between. There are 14 residues in the CDR3. The CDR3 is CSASQGQRLETQYF. The CDR3 nucleotides read TGCAGTGCTAGTCAGGGACAACGCTTGGAGACCCAGTACTTC.

This clonotype was counted between two and nine times. The V and J genes are TRBV20-1 and TRBJ2-7, with D unclear. V lost 5 bases to trimming and J lost 5 bases, with 16 bases between them. Germline loops: CDR1 DFQATT, CDR2 SNEGSKA (reference sequence). The CDR3 is 13 amino acids. Here the CDR3 DNA reads TGCAGTGCTTTCGAGAGTGGGAATGACGAGCAGTACTTC. Protein sequence: CSAFESGNDEQYF.

V is TRBV20-1 and J is TRBJ2-7; no firm D call. CDR3 size: 14 residues. With 3 bases removed from V and 0 bases from J, the gap between germline ends came to 12 bases. Germline assignment: CDR1 DFQATT and CDR2 SNEGSKA (reference sequence). The CDR3 DNA is TGCAGTGCTAGTGGGCAGATCTTCTCCTACGAGCAGTACTTC. Translating gives CSASGQIFSYEQYF.

The V gene is TRBV27, the J gene TRBJ2-1; 13 positions agree with TRBD2. This CDR3 comprises 17 residues. The ends lost 1 base at V and 5 bases at J; junction bases unmatched: 5. Germline CDR1 and CDR2: MNHEY and SMNVEV (reference sequence). CDR3 sequence (DNA): TGTGCCAGCAGTTTATTTTTTGGACTAGCGGGAGACAATGAGCAGTTCTTC. It encodes CASSLFFGLAGDNEQFF.

This clonotype was observed a handful of times. The rearrangement joins TRBV3-1 to TRBJ2-3; D call uncertain. This CDR3 comprises 16 residues. V gave up 0 bases and J gave up 5 bases, with 15 bases separating them. Per germline, CDR1 LGHDT and CDR2 YNNKEL (reference sequence). CDR3 in amino acids: CASSQETSRTLDTQYF. The DNA for the CDR3 is TGTGCCAGCAGCCAAGAGACAAGCCGCACCTTAGATACGCAGTATTTT.